This T cell receptor (beta chain) emerged from a study of T cells after yellow fever vaccination. Study-level findings and limits: Most clones from primary vaccination resurfaced after the booster (about 95% CD4, approximately 87% CD8).

On this clonotype: Its specificity is unknown.

V lost 3 bases, J lost 2 bases, and 0 bases stayed unmatched. Germline V gives CDR1 SQVTM, CDR2 ANQGSEA. The CDR3 loop spans 13 amino acids. It was through 5'RACE template switching that TCR cDNA was made, with a universal primer site and UMIs added. Via MiXCR, TCRdb re-called the 5' RACE reads, giving one row per CDR3 protein. Of approximately 260,000 distinct CDR3 sequences listed, 10% to 15% are singletons. The TCR comes from a man aged 25-45 years who received the YFV17D yellow fever vaccine. The J gene is TRBJ2-7, the V gene TRBV29-1, with TRBD2 identical over 11 bases. The specimen was CD4+ T cells sorted from PBMCs, collected 45 days after the yellow fever booster vaccination. The CDR3: CSVDSGRAYEQYF. DNA of the CDR3: TGCAGCGTTGATAGCGGGAGGGCCTACGAGCAGTACTTC.